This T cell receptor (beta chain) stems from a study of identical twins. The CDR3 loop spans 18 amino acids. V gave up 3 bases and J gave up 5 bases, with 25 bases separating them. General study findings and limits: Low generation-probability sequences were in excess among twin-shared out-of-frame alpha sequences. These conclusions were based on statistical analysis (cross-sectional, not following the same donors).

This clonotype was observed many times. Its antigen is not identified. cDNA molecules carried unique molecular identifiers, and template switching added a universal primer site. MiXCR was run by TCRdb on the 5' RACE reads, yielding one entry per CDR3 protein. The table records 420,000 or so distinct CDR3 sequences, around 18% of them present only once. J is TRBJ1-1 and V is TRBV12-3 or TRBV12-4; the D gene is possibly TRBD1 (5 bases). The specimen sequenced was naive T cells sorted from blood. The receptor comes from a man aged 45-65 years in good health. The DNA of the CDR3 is TGTGCCAGCAGTTTTTTCCAGGGAAGAGGTCCCAGCTCTACTGAAGCTTTCTTT. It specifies CASSFFQGRGPSSTEAFF.